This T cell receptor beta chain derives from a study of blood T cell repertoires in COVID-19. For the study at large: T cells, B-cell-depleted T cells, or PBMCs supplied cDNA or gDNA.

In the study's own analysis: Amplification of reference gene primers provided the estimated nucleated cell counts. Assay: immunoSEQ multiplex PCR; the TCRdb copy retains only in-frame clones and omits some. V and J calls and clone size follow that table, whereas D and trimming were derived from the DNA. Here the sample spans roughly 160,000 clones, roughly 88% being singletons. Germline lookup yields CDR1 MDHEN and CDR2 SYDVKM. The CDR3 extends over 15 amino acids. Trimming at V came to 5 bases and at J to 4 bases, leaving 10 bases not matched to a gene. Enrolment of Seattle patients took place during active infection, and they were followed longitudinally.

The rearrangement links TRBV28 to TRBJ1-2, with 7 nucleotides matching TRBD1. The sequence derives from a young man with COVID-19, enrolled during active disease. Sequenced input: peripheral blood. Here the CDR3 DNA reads TGTGCCAGCAGTCGACCCCCGGGACAGCCCTATGGCTACACCTTC. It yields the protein CASSRPPGQPYGYTF.